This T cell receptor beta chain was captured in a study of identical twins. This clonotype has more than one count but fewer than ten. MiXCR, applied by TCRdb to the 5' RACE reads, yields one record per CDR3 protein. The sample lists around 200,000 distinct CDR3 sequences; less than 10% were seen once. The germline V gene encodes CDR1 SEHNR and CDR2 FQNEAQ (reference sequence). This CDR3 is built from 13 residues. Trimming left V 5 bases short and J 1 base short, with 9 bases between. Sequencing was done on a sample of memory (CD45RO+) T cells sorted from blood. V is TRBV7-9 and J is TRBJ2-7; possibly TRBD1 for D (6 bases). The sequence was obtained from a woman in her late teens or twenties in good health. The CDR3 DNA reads TGTGCCAGCAGCAACGACAGGTCCTACGAGCAGTACTTC. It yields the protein CASSNDRSYEQYF.